This TCR beta chain was obtained from a study of blood T cells in healthy people across ages. Only a few counts were recorded for this clonotype. The junction differs from germline at one of its ends, possibly a read error. The CDR3 has 18 amino acids. CDR1 ENHRY and CDR2 SYGVKD come from the germline V gene. Through a sample-barcoded 5' primer and a J-beta primer mix, a second PCR was run for 7 to 11 cycles. Tagging of each cDNA molecule was performed by a template-switch adaptor with 12 random nucleotides. TCRdb re-called the 5' RACE reads through MiXCR, storing one row per CDR3 protein. Here the sample spans under 2 million distinct CDR3 sequences, almost 35% being singletons.

The chain recombines TRBV10-3 with TRBJ2-6, with D possibly being TRBD1 (5 bases). The sample was blood. This TCR was sampled from a young woman in good health. The CDR3 nucleotides are TGTGCCATCAGTGGGGATTTTAGCCGTTACTCTGGGGCCAACGTCCGGACTTTC. This codes for CAISGDFSRYSGANVRTF.